The clone carrying this T cell receptor (beta chain) was counted a single time. Other DNA sequences in this specimen translate into the identical CDR3. The data were obtained in a study of shared clonotypes between healthy human individuals. Libraries were prepared by immunoSEQ multiplex PCR; TCRdb keeps only in-frame clonotypes and omits some of them. The sample gives a few million clones, around 90% of which show up once; roughly 0.15% is in the top ten. The V gene's germline CDR1 is KGHSH and CDR2 LQKENI. This CDR3 contains 14 residues. Trimming left V 6 bases short and J 3 bases short, with 12 bases between.

This receptor was taken from a man in his late teens or twenties in good health. Sequenced input: naive CD4+ T cells sorted from blood. Subset in this sample: CD45RA+ positively selected. V and J are TRBV18 and TRBJ2-1; D unclear. The CDR3 is CASSPGTLYNEQFF. The CDR3 coding sequence is TGTGCCAGCTCCCCAGGTACCCTCTACAATGAGCAGTTCTTC.